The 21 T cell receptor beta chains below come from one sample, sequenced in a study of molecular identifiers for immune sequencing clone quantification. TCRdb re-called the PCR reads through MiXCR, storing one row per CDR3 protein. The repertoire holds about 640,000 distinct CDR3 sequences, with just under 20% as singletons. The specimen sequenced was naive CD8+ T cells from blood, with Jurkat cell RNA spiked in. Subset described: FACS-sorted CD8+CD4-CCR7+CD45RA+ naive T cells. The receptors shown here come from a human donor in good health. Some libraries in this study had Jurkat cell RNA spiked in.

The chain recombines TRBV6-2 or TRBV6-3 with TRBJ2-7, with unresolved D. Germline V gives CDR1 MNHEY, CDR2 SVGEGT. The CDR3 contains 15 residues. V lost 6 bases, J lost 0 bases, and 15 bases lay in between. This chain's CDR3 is CASSTGSLFSYEQYF. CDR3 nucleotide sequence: TGTGCCAGCAGCACTGGCAGCCTGTTCTCCTACGAGCAGTACTTC.

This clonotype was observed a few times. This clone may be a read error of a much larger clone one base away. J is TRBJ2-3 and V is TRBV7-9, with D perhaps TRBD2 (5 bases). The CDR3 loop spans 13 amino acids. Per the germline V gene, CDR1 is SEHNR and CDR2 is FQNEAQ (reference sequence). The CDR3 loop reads CASSLPSIDTQYF. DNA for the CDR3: TGTGCCAGCAGCTTACCTAGCATAGATACGCAGTATTTT.

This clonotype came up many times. CDR3 sequence: CASSPRVAPGEQYF. Here the CDR3 DNA reads TGTGCCAGCAGCCCCCGGGTCGCCCCGGGCGAGCAGTACTTC. This rearrangement joins TRBV14 to TRBJ2-7; no clear D. Looked up from germline, CDR1 is SGHDN and CDR2 is FVKESK. Trimming pared 4 bases from V and 6 bases from J, leaving 16 bases between. CDR3 length equals 14 residues.

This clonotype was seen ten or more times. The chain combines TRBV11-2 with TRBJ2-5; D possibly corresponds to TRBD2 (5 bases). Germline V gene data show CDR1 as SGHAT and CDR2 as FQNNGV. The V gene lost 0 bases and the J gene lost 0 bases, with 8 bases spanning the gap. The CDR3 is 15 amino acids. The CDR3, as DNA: TGTGCCAGCAGCTTAGATTTCGGGGACCAAGAGACCCAGTACTTC. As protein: CASSLDFGDQETQYF.

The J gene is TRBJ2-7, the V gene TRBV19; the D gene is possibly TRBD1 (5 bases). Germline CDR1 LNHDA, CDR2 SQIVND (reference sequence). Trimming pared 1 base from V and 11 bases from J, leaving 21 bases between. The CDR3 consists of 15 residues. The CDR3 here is CASSIGPQGFGDEYF. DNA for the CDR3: TGTGCCAGTAGTATAGGGCCGCAGGGATTTGGGGATGAGTACTTC.

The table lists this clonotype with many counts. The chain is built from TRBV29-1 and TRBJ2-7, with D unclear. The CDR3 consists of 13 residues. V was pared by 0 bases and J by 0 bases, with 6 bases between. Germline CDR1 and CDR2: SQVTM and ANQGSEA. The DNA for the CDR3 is TGCAGCGTTGAAGACACCCGCTCCTACGAGCAGTACTTC. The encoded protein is CSVEDTRSYEQYF.

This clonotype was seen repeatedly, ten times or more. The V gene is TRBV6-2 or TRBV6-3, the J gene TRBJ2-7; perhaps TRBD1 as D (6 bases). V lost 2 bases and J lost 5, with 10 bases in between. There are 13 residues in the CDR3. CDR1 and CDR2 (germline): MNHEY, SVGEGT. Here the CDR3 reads CASSYGAGDEQYF. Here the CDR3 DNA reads TGTGCCAGCAGTTACGGGGCAGGGGACGAGCAGTACTTC.

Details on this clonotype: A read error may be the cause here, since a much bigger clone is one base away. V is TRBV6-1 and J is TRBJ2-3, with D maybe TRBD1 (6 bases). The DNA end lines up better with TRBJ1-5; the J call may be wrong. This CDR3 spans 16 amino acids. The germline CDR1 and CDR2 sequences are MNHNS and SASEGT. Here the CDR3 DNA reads TGTGCCAGCAGTGAGCCTTACAGGGATGTGGCAGATACGCAGCATTTT. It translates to CASSEPYRDVADTQHF.

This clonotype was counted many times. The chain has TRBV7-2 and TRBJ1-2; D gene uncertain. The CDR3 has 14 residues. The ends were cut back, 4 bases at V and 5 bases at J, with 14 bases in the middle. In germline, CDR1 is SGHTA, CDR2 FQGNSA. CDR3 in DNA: TGTGCCAGCAGCTACGACCCACCAGATTATGGCTACACCTTC. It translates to CASSYDPPDYGYTF.

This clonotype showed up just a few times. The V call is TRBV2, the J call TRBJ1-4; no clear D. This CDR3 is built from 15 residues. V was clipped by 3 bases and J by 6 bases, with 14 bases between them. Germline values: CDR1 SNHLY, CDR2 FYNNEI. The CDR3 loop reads CASSDPGLHYEKLFF. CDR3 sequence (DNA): TGTGCCAGCAGTGACCCCGGGCTTCACTATGAAAAACTGTTTTTT.

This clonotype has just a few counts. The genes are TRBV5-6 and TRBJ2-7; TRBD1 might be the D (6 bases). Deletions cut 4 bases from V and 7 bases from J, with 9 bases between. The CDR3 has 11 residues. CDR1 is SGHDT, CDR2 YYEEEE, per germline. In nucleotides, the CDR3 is TGTGCCAGCAGCATAGGACAGGAGCAGTACTTC. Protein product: CASSIGQEQYF.

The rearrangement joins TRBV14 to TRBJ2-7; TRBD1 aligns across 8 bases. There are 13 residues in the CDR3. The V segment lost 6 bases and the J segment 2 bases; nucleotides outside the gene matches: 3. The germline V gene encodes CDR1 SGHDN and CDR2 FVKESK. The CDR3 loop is CASRRTGPYEQYF. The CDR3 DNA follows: TGTGCCAGCAGGCGGACAGGGCCCTACGAGCAGTACTTC.

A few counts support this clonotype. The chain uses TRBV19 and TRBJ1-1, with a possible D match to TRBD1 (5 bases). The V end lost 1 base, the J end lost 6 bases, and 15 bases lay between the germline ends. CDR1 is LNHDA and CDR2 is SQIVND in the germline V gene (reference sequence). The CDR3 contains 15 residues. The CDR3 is CASSIGLGSGPEAFF. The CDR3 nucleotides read TGTGCCAGTAGTATAGGTCTGGGCTCGGGGCCTGAAGCTTTCTTT. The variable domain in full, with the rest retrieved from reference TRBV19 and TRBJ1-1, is DGGITQSPKYLFRKEGQNVTLSCEQNLNHDAMYWYRQDPGQGLRLIYYSQIVNDFQKGDIAEGYSVSREKKESFPLTVTSAQKNPTAFYLCASSIGLGSGPEAFFGQGTRLTVV.

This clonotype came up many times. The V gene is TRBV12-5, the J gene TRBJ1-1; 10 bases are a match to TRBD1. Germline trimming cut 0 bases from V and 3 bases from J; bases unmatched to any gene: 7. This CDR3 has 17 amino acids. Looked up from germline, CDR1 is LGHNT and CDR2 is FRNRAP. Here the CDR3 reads CASGLVRDRGQDTEAFF. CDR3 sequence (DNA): TGTGCTAGTGGTTTGGTCCGAGACAGGGGGCAGGACACTGAAGCTTTCTTT. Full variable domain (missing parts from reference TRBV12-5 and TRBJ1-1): DARVTQTPRHKVTEMGQEVTMRCQPILGHNTVFWYRQTMMQGLELLAYFRNRAPLDDSGMPKDRFSAEMPDATLATLKIQPSEPRDSAVYFCASGLVRDRGQDTEAFFGQGTRLTVV.

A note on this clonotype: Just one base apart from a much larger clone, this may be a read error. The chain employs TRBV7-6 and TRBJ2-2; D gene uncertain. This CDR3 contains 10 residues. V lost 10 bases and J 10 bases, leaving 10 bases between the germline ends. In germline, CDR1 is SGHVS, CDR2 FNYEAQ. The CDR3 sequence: CATGSEELFF. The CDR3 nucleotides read TGTGCCACTGGCTCCGAGGAGCTGTTTTTT.

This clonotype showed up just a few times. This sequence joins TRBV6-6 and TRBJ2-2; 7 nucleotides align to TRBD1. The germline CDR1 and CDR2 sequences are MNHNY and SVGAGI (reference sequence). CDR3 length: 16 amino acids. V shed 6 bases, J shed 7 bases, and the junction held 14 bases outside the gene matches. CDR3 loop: CASSSTGASGVGELFF. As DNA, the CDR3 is TGTGCCAGCAGCTCAACAGGGGCGTCAGGGGTCGGGGAGCTGTTTTTT.

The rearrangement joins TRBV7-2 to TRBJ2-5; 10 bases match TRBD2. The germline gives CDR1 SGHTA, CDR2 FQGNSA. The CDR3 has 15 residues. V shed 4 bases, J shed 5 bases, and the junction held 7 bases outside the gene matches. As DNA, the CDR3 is TGTGCCAGCAGCTCAATAGCGGGGGGCGGGGAGACCCAGTACTTC. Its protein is CASSSIAGGGETQYF. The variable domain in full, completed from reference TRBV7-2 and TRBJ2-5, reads GAGVSQSPSNKVTEKGKDVELRCDPISGHTALYWYRQSLGQGLEFLIYFQGNSAPDKSGLPSDRFSAERTGGSVSTLTIQRTQQEDSAVYLCASSSIAGGGETQYFGPGTRLLVL.

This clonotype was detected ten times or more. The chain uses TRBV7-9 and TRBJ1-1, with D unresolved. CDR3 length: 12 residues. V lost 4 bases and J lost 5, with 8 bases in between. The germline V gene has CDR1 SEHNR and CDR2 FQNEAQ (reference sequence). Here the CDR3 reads CASSSLRTEAFF. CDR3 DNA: TGTGCCAGCAGCTCCTTAAGGACTGAAGCTTTCTTT. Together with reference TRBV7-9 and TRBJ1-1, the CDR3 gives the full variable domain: DTGVSQNPRHKITKRGQNVTFRCDPISEHNRLYWYRQTLGQGPEFLTYFQNEAQLEKSRLLSDRFSAERPKGSFSTLEIQRTEQGDSAMYLCASSSLRTEAFFGQGTRLTVV.

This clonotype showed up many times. CDR3 sequence (DNA): TGTGCCAGCAGTTACCCTGGGAATTTGGTTGAGCAGTTCTTC. It encodes CASSYPGNLVEQFF. The chain combines TRBV6-5 with TRBJ2-1, with unresolved D. CDR3 size: 14 residues. The germline V gene has CDR1 MNHEY and CDR2 SVGAGI. V was shortened by 2 bases and J by 9 bases, with 14 bases between the two germline ends.

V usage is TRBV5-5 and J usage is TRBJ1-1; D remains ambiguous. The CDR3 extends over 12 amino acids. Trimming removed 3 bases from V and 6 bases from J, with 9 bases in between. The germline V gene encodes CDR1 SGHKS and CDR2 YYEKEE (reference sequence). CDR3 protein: CASSSPRAEAFF. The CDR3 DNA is TGTGCCAGCAGCTCCCCCAGAGCTGAAGCTTTCTTT.

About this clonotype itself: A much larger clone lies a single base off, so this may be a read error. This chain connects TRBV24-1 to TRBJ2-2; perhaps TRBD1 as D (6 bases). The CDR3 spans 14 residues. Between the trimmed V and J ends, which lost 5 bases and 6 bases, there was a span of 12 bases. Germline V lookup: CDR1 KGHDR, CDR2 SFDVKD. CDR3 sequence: CATSVRDIAGELFF. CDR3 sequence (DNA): TGTGCCACCAGTGTCCGGGACATCGCCGGGGAGCTGTTTTTT.